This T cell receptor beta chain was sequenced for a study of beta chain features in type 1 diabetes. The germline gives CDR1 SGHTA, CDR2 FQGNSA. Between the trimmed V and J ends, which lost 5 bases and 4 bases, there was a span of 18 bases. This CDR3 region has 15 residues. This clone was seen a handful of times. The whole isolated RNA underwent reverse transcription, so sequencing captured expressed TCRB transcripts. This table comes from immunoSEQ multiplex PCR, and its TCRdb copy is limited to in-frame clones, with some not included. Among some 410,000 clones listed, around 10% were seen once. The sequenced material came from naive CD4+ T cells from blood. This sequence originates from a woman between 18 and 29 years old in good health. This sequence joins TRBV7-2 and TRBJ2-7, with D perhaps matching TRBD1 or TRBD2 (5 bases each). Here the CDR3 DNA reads TGTGCCAGCAGCACTGCCGGGACGGGACCTTACGAGCAGTACTTC. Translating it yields CASSTAGTGPYEQYF.